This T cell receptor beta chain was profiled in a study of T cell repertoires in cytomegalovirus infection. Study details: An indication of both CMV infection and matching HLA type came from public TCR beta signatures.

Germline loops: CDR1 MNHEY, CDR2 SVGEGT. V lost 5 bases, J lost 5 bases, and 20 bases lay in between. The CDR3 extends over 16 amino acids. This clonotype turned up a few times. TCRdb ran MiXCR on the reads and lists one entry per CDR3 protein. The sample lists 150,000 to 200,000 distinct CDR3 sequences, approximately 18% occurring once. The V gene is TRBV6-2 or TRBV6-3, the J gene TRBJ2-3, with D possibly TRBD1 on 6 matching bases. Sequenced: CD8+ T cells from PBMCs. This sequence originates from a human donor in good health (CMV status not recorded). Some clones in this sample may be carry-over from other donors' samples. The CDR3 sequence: CASSPRDTTAGDTQYF. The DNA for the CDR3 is TGTGCCAGCAGTCCTCGGGACACCACGGCGGGAGATACGCAGTATTTT.